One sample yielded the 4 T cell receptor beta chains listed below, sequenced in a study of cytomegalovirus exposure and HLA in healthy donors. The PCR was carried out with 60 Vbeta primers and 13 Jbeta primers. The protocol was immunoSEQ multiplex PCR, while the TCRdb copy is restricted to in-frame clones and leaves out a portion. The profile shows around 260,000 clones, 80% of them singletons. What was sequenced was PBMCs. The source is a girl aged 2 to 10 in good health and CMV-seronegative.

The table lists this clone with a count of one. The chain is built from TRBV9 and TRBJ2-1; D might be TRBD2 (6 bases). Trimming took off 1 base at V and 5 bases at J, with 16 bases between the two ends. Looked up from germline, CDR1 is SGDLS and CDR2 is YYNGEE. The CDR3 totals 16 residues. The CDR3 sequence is CASSVRRVAEDNEQFF. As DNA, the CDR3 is TGTGCCAGCAGCGTAAGGAGAGTAGCGGAAGACAATGAGCAGTTCTTC. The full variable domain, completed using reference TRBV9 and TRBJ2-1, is DSGVTQTPKHLITATGQRVTLRCSPRSGDLSVYWYQQSLDQGLQFLIQYYNGEERAKGNILERFSAQQFPDLHSELNLSSLELGDSALYFCASSVRRVAEDNEQFFGPGTRLTVL.

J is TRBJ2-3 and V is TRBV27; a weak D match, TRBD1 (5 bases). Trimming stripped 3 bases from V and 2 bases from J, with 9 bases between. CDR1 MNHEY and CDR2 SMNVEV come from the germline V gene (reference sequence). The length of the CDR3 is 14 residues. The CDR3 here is CASSFGRVTDTQYF. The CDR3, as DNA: TGTGCCAGCAGTTTCGGCAGGGTCACAGATACGCAGTATTTT.

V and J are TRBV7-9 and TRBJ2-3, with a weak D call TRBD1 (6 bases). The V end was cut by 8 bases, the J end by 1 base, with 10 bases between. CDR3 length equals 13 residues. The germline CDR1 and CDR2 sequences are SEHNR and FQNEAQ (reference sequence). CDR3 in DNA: TGTGCCAGCCGTCCAGGGGGCACAGATACGCAGTATTTT. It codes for CASRPGGTDTQYF.

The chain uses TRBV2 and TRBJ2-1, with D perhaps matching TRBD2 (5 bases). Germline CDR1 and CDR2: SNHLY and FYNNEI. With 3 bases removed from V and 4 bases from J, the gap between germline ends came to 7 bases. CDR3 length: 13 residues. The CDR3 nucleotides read TGTGCCAGCAGTGAGGAGGTGTACAATGAGCAGTTCTTC. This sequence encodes CASSEEVYNEQFF.